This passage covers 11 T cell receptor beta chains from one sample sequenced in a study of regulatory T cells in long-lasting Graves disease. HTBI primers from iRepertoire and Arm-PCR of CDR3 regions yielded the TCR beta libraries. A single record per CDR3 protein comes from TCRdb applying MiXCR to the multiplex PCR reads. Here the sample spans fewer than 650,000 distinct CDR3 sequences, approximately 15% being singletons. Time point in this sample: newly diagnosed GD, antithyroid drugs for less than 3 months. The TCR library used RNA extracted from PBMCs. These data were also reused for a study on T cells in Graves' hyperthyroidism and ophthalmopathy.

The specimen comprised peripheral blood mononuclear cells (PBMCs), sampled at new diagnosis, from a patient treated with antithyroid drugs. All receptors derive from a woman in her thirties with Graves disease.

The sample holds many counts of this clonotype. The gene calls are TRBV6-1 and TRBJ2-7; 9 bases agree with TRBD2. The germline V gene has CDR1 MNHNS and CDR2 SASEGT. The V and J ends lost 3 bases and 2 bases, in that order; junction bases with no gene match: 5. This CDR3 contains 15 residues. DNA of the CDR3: TGTGCCAGCAGTGACAGCGGGAGGTCTACCTACGAGCAGTACTTC. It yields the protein CASSDSGRSTYEQYF.

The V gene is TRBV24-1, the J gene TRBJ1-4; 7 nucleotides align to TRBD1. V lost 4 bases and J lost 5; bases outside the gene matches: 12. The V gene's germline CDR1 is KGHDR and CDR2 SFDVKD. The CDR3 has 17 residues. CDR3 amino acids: CATSDRPLKGANEKLFF. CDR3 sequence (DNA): TGTGCCACCAGTGACCGTCCCCTGAAGGGGGCAAATGAAAAACTGTTTTTT.

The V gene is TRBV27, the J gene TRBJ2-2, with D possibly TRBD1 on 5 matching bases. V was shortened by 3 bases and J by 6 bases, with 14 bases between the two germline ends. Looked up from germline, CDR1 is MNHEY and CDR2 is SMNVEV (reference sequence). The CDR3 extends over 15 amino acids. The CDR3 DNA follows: TGTGCCAGCAGTTTCTTTTTAGGGGATGCCGGGGAGCTGTTTTTT. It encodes CASSFFLGDAGELFF.

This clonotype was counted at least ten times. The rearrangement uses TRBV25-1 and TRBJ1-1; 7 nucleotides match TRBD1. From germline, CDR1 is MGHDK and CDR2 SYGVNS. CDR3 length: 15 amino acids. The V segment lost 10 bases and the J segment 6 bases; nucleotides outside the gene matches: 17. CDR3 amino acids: CATEAGTERYAEAFF. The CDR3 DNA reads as TGTGCCACCGAAGCCGGGACAGAGCGGTACGCTGAAGCTTTCTTT.

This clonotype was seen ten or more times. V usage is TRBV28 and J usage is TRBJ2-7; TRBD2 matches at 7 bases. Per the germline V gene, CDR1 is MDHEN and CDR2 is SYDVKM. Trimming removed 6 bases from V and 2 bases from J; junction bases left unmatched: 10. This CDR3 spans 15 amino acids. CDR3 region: CASRFGGDFTYEQYF. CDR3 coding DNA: TGTGCCAGCAGGTTTGGGGGGGATTTTACCTACGAGCAGTACTTC.

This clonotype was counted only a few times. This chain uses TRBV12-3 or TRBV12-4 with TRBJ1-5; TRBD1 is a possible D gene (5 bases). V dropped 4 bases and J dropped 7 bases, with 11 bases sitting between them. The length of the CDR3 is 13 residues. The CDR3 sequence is CASSSNRQQPQHF. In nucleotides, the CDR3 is TGTGCCAGCAGTTCTAATCGACAGCAGCCCCAGCATTTT.

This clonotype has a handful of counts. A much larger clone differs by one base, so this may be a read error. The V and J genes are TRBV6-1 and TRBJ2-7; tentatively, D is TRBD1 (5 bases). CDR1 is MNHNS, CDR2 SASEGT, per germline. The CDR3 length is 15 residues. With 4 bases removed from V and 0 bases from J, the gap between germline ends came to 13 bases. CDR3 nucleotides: TGTGCCAGCAGTGCGGACACCTTGAGCTCCTACGAGCAGTACTTC. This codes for CASSADTLSSYEQYF.

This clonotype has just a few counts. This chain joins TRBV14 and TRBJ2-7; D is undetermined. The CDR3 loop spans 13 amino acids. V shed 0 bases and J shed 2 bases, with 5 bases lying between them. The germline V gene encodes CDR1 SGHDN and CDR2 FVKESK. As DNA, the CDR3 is TGTGCCAGCAGCCAAGAGTTGACCTACGAGCAGTACTTC. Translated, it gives CASSQELTYEQYF.

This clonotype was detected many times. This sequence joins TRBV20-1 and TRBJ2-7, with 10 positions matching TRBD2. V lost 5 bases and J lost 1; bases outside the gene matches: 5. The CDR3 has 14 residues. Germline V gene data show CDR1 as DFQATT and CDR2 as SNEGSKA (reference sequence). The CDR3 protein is CSAHSGRRSYEQYF. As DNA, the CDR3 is TGCAGTGCTCATAGCGGGAGGCGTTCCTACGAGCAGTACTTC.

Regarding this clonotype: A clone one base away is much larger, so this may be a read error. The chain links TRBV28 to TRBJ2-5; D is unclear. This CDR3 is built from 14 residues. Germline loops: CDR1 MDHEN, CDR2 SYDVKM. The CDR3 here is CAGSFSWAQETQYF. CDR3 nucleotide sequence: TGTGCCGGCAGTTTTTCGTGGGCCCAAGAGACCCAGTACTTC.

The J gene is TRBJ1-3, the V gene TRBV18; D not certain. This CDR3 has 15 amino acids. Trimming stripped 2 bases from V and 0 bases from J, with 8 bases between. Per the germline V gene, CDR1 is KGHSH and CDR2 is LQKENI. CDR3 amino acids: CASSPAVPSGNTIYF. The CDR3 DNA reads TGTGCCAGCTCACCAGCGGTTCCCTCTGGAAACACCATATATTTT.